This section outlines one T cell receptor beta chain sequence together with its context. Its antigen is not identified. The V end lost 6 bases, the J end lost 3 bases, and 21 bases lay between the germline ends. Germline V CDR1 and CDR2: SQVTM, ANQGSEA. CDR3 size: 15 residues. Unique molecular identifiers were affixed to discrete cDNA molecules within the library. MiXCR was run by TCRdb on the 5' RACE reads, yielding one entry per CDR3 protein. The repertoire holds about 140,000 distinct CDR3 sequences, with about 4% as singletons. Whole blood, unfractionated, served as the material for total RNA extraction. The sample originates from a study of human T cells and chemical hapten exposure. In the study overall: Small pooled library volume differences chiefly drove per-sample TCR yield variation. Study conclusions and caveats: TCRs exceeding 1 in 1000 frequency stayed unchanged with DPC sensitization.

V gene TRBV29-1 combines with J gene TRBJ2-7, with D perhaps matching TRBD2 (6 bases). The clonotype comes from a female donor in good health. The CDR3: CSVSGGEWVDYEQYF. DNA for the CDR3: TGCAGCGTATCGGGCGGGGAGTGGGTCGACTACGAGCAGTACTTC.